This T cell receptor beta chain was recovered during a study of multiple sclerosis patients with progressive multifocal leukoencephalopathy. Turning to the study itself: Longitudinal control samples came from natalizumab-treated multiple sclerosis patients without PML.

The V gene's germline CDR1 is SGHAT and CDR2 FQNNGV. CDR3 size: 16 residues. V lost 2 bases, J lost 4 bases, and 17 bases lay in between. Measured with immunoSEQ multiplex PCR; TCRdb has only the in-frame clones, and not every one. The profile covers roughly 28,000 clones, with around 90% appearing a single time and approximately 1% taken by the ten largest. Time point specified: before natalizumab initiation. T0 blood was collected before the first natalizumab infusion. The receptor comes from a human donor with multiple sclerosis. The chain is built from TRBV11-2 and TRBJ2-5; D gene uncertain. Sequenced sample: PBMCs. The DNA for the CDR3 is TGTGCCAGCAGCTTAAAGTGGTCAGGTGGAAGAGAGACCCAGTACTTC. The encoded protein is CASSLKWSGGRETQYF.